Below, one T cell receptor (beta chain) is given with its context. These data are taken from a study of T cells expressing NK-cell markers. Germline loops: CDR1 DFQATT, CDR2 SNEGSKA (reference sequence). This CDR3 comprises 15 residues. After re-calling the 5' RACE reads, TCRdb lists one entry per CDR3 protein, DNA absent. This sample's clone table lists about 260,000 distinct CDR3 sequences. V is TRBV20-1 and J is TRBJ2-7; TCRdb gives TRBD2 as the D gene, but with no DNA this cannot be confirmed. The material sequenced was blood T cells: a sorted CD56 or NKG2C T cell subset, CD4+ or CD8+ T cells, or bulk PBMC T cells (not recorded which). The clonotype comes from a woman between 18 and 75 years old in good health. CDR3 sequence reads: CSARALAGSSYEQYF.